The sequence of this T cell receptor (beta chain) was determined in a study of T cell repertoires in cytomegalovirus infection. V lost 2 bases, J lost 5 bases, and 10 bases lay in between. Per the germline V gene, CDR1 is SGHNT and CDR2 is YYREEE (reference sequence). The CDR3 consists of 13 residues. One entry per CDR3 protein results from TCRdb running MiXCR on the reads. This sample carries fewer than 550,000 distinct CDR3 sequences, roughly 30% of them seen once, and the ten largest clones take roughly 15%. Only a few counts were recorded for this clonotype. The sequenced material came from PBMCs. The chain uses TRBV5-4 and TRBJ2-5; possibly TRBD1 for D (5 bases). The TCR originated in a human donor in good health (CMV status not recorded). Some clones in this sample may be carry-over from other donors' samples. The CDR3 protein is CASSFAGWETQYF. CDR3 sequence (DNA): TGTGCCAGCAGCTTTGCAGGGTGGGAGACCCAGTACTTC.